Shown below are 17 T cell receptor beta chains from a single sample sequenced in a study of molecular identifiers for immune sequencing clone quantification. One entry per CDR3 protein, called by TCRdb with MiXCR from the PCR reads. The profile shows some 590,000 distinct CDR3 sequences, 25% of them singletons. The material sequenced was naive CD8+ T cells from blood, with Jurkat cell RNA spiked in. As to subset: FACS-sorted CD8+CD4-CCR7+CD45RA+ naive T cells. The receptors were sampled from a human donor in good health. Some libraries in this study had Jurkat cell RNA spiked in.

This clonotype was counted at least ten times. The rearrangement links TRBV28 to TRBJ2-3, with D perhaps matching TRBD2 (5 bases). The V gene's germline CDR1 is MDHEN and CDR2 SYDVKM. With 4 bases removed from V and 0 bases from J, the gap between germline ends came to 23 bases. The CDR3 is 19 amino acids. The CDR3 protein is CASSWLKASTQLSTDTQYF. CDR3 coding DNA: TGTGCCAGCAGTTGGCTAAAGGCTAGCACCCAGCTTAGCACAGATACGCAGTATTTT.

As for this clonotype: This may be a read error, as it is one base from a much larger clone. The chain couples TRBV12-5 to TRBJ2-3; unclear D gene. The CDR3 length is 12 residues. Germline CDR1 is LGHNT and CDR2 is FRNRAP. The V and J ends lost 6 bases and 6 bases respectively, with 10 bases between them. The DNA of the CDR3 is TGTGCTAGTGGACTGACGGAGGATACGCAGTATTTT. This sequence encodes CASGLTEDTQYF.

The chain recombines TRBV7-6 with TRBJ1-1; D gene ambiguous. V lost 5 bases to trimming and J lost 4 bases, with 11 bases between them. Germline CDR1 SGHVS, CDR2 FNYEAQ. The CDR3 totals 13 residues. As DNA, the CDR3 is TGTGCCAGCAGCATAGAGGCGGGCACTGAAGCTTTCTTT. Amino acid sequence: CASSIEAGTEAFF. Filled out from reference TRBV7-6 and TRBJ1-1, the complete variable domain reads GAGVSQSPRYKVTKRGQDVALRCDPISGHVSLYWYRQALGQGPEFLTYFNYEAQQDKSGLPNDRFSAERPEGSISTLTIQRTEQRDSAMYRCASSIEAGTEAFFGQGTRLTVV.

A remark on this clonotype: Given a much more abundant clone one base away, this may be a read error. The chain carries TRBV28 and TRBJ1-5; D is ambiguous. The CDR3 sequence is 16 residues long. Germline V gene lookup returns CDR1 MDHEN and CDR2 SYDVKM. Written as DNA, the CDR3 is TGTGCCAGCAGTTCCCGCGACCCGTATCTCCATCAGCCCCGGCATTTT. Translation gives CASSSRDPYLHQPRHF.

J is TRBJ2-3 and V is TRBV6-1, with 9 bases identical to TRBD2. Germline CDR1 is MNHNS and CDR2 is SASEGT. Trimming cost V 4 bases and J 5 bases; bases outside gene matches: 7. The CDR3 runs to 15 residues. The chain's CDR3 is CASSVMRGGIDTQYF. In nucleotides, the CDR3 is TGTGCCAGCAGTGTGATGCGGGGGGGCATAGATACGCAGTATTTT.

Only a few counts were recorded for this clonotype. Since a much larger clone is just one base distant, this may be a read error. The CDR3 does not close with the conserved phenylalanine or tryptophan, likely indicating a read error. The CDR3 spells CASSQKGLAKNIQYS. CDR3 DNA sequence: TGTGCCAGCAGCCAAAAGGGGCTAGCCAAAAACATTCAGTACTCC. The V and J genes are TRBV14 and TRBJ2-4; tentatively, D is TRBD1 (5 bases). Germline CDR1 is SGHDN and CDR2 is FVKESK. This CDR3 spans 15 amino acids. Trimming removed 2 bases from V and 0 bases from J, with 8 bases in between.

In the case of this clonotype: Since a much larger clone is just one base distant, this may be a read error. The genes are TRBV28 and TRBJ2-7; D may be TRBD1 or TRBD2 (5 bases each). The CDR3 length is 13 residues. The V and J ends lost 6 bases and 0 bases respectively, with 9 bases between them. Germline V gene lookup returns CDR1 MDHEN and CDR2 SYDVKM. The CDR3 spells CASSRGNSYEQYF. In nucleotides, the CDR3 is TGTGCCAGCAGCCGGGGCAACTCCTACGAGCAGTACTTC. Full variable domain (rest looked up from reference TRBV28 and TRBJ2-7): DVKVTQSSRYLVKRTGEKVFLECVQDMDHENMFWYRQDPGLGLRLIYFSYDVKMKEKGDIPEGYSVSREKKERFSLILESASTNQTSMYLCASSRGNSYEQYFGPGTRLTVT.

This clonotype showed up just a few times. This chain joins TRBV13 and TRBJ2-4, with D tentatively TRBD2 (7 bases). The CDR3 loop spans 13 amino acids. Germline V gene lookup returns CDR1 PRHDT and CDR2 FYEKMQ (reference sequence). Trimming cost V 3 bases and J 9 bases, with 12 bases left between them. Written as DNA, the CDR3 is TGTGCCAGCAGCTTGGGGGGGCGAAGCATTCAGTACTTC. Protein: CASSLGGRSIQYF.

Notes on this clonotype: One base away lies a much larger clone, so this may be a sequencing read error. A read error is likely, as this CDR3 ends without the conserved phenylalanine or tryptophan. The chain has TRBV4-3 and TRBJ2-7; TRBD1 matches at 7 bases. J lost 4 bases, V lost 0 bases, and 9 bases had no gene match. The CDR3 covers 16 residues. Germline V gives CDR1 LGHNA, CDR2 YSLEER. The chain's CDR3 is CASSQDSTGDGYEQYS. CDR3 nucleotide sequence: TGCGCCAGCAGCCAAGATTCAACAGGGGACGGGTACGAGCAGTACTCC.

This clonotype has a count of ten or more. A junction end diverges from the germline sequence, so it may reflect a read error. The V and J genes are TRBV6-1 and TRBJ1-1; a possible D gene is TRBD1 (6 bases). From germline, CDR1 is MNHNS and CDR2 SASEGT. This CDR3 spans 11 amino acids. The CDR3 DNA reads TGTGCTAGCACGTGGGGGCCCCAAGCTTTCTTT. This translates into CASTWGPQAFF.

About this clonotype: At one end, the junction sequence differs from germline, possibly due to a read error. The V and J genes are TRBV6-5 and TRBJ2-7; TRBD1 agrees at 9 bases. Germline loops: CDR1 MNHEY, CDR2 SVGAGI. CDR3 length: 14 residues. CDR3 in DNA: TGTGCCGGCAGCCCCGGACAGGGGTTCTCCGAGCAGTACTTC. Translation gives CAGSPGQGFSEQYF.

This chain links TRBV4-1 with TRBJ2-1, with 8 bases matching TRBD1. After removal of 3 bases from V and 3 bases from J, the junction contained 4 bases not matched to a gene. Germline CDR1 reads MGHRA; CDR2 reads YSYEKL. CDR3 length: 15 amino acids. The DNA of the CDR3 is TGCGCCAGCAGCCAGGGACAGGCTGACTACAATGAGCAGTTCTTC. Protein product: CASSQGQADYNEQFF.

This clonotype was observed a handful of times. V and J are TRBV3-1 and TRBJ2-2; D is unclear. Germline V gene data show CDR1 as LGHDT and CDR2 as YNNKEL (reference sequence). The CDR3 consists of 15 residues. Deletions cut 3 bases from V and 0 bases from J, with 8 bases between. The CDR3: CASSHVSANTGELFF. The CDR3 DNA reads as TGTGCCAGCAGCCATGTGAGCGCGAACACCGGGGAGCTGTTTTTT.

This clonotype showed up many times. The rearrangement joins TRBV28 to TRBJ2-3; D might be TRBD1 (6 bases). V was shortened by 2 bases and J by 2 bases, with 17 bases between the two germline ends. In germline, CDR1 is MDHEN, CDR2 SYDVKM. The CDR3 has 17 amino acids. For the CDR3, the DNA is TGTGCCAGCAGTTTACCCCCGCAGGGGTCAACCACAGATACGCAGTATTTT. Its protein is CASSLPPQGSTTDTQYF.

This rearrangement joins TRBV7-8 to TRBJ2-7, with 7 bases matching TRBD1. CDR3 length: 14 amino acids. The V segment lost 0 bases and the J segment 5 bases; nucleotides outside the gene matches: 4. CDR1 and CDR2 (germline): SGHVS, FQNEAQ. CDR3 in DNA: TGTGCCAGCAGCTTAGCGGGGACAGACCACGAGCAGTACTTC. This codes for CASSLAGTDHEQYF.

In this sample, this clonotype turned up many times. This sequence joins TRBV7-9 and TRBJ2-7; D is uncertain. The CDR3 runs to 17 residues. Germline assignment: CDR1 SEHNR and CDR2 FQNEAQ (reference sequence). Trimming took off 3 bases at V and 2 bases at J, with 20 bases between the two ends. CDR3 in amino acids: CASSFTSAAQPPYEQYF. The CDR3 DNA follows: TGTGCCAGCAGCTTCACGTCTGCAGCCCAACCGCCCTACGAGCAGTACTTC.

This clonotype was seen only a few times. CDR3 sequence (DNA): TGTGCCAGCAGTGAAGCGCCCCATTCACCGGGACTCGAGGATGAGCAGTTCTTC. Translation: CASSEAPHSPGLEDEQFF. The chain employs TRBV2 and TRBJ2-1, with D possibly matching TRBD2 (6 bases). The V end lost 0 bases, the J end lost 8 bases, and 23 bases lay between the germline ends. The CDR3 loop spans 18 amino acids. Germline-derived CDR1 and CDR2 are SNHLY and FYNNEI.